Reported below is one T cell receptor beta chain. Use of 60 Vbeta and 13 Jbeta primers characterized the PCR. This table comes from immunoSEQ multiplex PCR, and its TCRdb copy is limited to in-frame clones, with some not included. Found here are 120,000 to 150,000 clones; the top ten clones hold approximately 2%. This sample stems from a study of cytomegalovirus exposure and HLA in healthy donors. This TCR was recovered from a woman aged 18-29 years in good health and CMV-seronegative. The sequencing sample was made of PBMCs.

CDR3 in DNA: TGTGCCAGCAGCGTAGGGGGCAGGGGGGTATTGAATGAGCAGTTCTTC. Its protein product is CASSVGGRGVLNEQFF. This chain links TRBV9 with TRBJ2-1, with D tentatively TRBD1 (7 bases). The germline V gene has CDR1 SGDLS and CDR2 YYNGEE. The CDR3 sequence is 16 residues long. Trimming shortened V by 0 bases and J by 7 bases, and 17 bases separated the two germline ends.